This T cell receptor (beta chain) stems from a study of tumor-infiltrating lymphocytes in localized non-small cell lung cancer. Study findings and constraints: Different pieces of the same tissue were used for each assay.

The CDR3 length is 12 residues. Germline loops: CDR1 WSHSY, CDR2 SAAADI. V dropped 0 bases and J dropped 4 bases, with 4 bases sitting between them. This clone was seen a few times. Its antigen is undetermined. Measured with immunoSEQ multiplex PCR; TCRdb has only the in-frame clones, and not every one. The sample holds tens of thousands of clones, around 75% seen once. This chain uses TRBV10-2 with TRBJ2-7; D remains ambiguous. Sequences were obtained from lung tumor tissue. The sequence was collected from a human donor with non-small cell lung cancer. This chain's CDR3 is CASSESRYEQYF. CDR3 nucleotide sequence: TGCGCCAGCAGTGAGTCTCGGTACGAGCAGTACTTC.